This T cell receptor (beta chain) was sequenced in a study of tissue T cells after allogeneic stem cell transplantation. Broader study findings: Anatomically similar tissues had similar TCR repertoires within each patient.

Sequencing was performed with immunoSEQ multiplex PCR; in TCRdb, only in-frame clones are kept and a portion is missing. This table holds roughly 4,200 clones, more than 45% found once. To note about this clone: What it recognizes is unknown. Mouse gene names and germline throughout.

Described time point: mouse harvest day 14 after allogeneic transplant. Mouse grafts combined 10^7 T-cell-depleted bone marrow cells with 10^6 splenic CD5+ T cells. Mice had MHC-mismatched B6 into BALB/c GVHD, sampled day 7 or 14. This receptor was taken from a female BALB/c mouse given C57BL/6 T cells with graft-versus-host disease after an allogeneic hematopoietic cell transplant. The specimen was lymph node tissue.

The CDR3 here is CSSSQQTNTEVFF. The part of the CDR3 DNA that was read is TGCTCCAGCAGTCAACAGACAAACACAGAAGTCTTC. The chain employs TRBV23 and TRBJ1-1; the tabulated D call, TRBD1, remains unverified against the DNA. Read data end 1 residue before the CDR3 end; the end is taken from the germline J gene. Germline values: CDR1 KGHTA, CDR2 FQNQQP. The CDR3 is made up of 13 amino acids. The full variable domain, its missing parts supplied by reference TRBV23 and TRBJ1-1, is DAAVTQKPRYLIKMKGQEAEMKCIPEKGHTAVFWYQQKQSKELKFLIYFQNQQPLDQIDMVKERFSAVCPSSSLCSLGIRTCEAEDSALYLCSSSQQTNTEVFFGKGTRLTVV.